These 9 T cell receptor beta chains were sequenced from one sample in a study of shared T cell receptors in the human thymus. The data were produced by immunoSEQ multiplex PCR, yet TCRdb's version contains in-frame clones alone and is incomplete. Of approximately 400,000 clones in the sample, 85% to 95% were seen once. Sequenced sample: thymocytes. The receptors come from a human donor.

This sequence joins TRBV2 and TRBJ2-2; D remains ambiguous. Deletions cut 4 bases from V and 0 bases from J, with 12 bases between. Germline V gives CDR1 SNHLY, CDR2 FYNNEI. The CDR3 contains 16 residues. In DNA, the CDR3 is TGTGCCAGCAGTGTACAAGCGAGCGCGAACACCGGGGAGCTGTTTTTT. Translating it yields CASSVQASANTGELFF.

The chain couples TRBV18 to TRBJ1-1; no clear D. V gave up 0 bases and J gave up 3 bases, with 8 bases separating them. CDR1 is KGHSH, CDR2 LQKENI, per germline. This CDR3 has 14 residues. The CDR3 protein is CASSPPSQDTEAFF. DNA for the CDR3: TGTGCCAGCTCACCACCGTCTCAGGACACTGAAGCTTTCTTT.

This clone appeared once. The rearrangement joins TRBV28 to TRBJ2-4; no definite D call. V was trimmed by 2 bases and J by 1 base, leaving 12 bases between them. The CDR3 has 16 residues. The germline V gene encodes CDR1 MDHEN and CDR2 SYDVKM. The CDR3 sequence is CASSLGPRWAKNIQYF. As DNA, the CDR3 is TGTGCCAGCAGTTTAGGTCCAAGGTGGGCCAAAAACATTCAGTACTTC.

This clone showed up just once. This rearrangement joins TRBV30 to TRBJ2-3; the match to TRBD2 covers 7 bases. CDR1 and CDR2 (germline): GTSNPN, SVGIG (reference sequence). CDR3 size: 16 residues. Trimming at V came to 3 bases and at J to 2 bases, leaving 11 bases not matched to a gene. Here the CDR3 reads CAWSEQGGPYTDTQYF. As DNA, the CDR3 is TGTGCCTGGAGCGAGCAGGGAGGGCCCTACACAGATACGCAGTATTTT.

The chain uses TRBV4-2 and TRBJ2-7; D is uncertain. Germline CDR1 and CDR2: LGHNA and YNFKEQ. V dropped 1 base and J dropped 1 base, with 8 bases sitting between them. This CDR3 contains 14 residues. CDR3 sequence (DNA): TGTGCCAGCAGCCAAGCAGGAGAATCCTACGAGCAGTACTTC. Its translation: CASSQAGESYEQYF.

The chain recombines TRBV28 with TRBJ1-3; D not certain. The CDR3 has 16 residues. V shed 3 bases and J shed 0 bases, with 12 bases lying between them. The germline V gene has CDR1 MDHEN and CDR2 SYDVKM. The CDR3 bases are TGTGCCAGCAGTTTTCGCCGCCGGATCTCTGGAAACACCATATATTTT. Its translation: CASSFRRRISGNTIYF.

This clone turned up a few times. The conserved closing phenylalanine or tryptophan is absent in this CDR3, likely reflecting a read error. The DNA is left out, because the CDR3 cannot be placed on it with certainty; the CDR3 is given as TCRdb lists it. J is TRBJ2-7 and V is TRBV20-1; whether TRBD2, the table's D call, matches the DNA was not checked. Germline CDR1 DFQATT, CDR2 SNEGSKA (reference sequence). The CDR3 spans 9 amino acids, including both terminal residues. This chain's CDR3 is CSARDMGAD.

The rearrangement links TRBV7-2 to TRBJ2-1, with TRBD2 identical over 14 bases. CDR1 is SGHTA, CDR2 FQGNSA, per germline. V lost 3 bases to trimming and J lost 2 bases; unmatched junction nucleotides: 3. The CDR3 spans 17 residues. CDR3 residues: CASSFGTSGSPYNEQFF. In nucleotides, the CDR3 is TGTGCCAGCAGCTTTGGGACTAGCGGGAGCCCCTACAATGAGCAGTTCTTC. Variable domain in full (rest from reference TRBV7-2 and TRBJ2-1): GAGVSQSPSNKVTEKGKDVELRCDPISGHTALYWYRQSLGQGLEFLIYFQGNSAPDKSGLPSDRFSAERTGGSVSTLTIQRTQQEDSAVYLCASSFGTSGSPYNEQFFGPGTRLTVL.

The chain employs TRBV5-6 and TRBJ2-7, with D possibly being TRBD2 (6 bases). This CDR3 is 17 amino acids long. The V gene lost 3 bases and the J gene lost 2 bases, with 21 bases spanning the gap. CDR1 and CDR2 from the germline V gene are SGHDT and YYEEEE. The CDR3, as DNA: TGTGCCAGCAGCTCACCAAAGGCGGGACTTTTGACCTACGAGCAGTACTTC. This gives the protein CASSSPKAGLLTYEQYF.